These T cell receptor beta chains were read from a single sample in a study of blood T cell repertoires in COVID-19. The protocol was immunoSEQ multiplex PCR, while the TCRdb copy is restricted to in-frame clones and leaves out a portion. The sample has 45,000 to 55,000 clones, about three quarters seen once. Material: peripheral blood. Source of these receptors: a human donor with active or convalescent COVID-19. The donor label of this sample is uncertain. Each CDR3 is given with its conserved first and last residue. Each record gives: V gene, D gene, J gene, clone size, CDR3 protein, CDR3 DNA. A D gene is named only where the DNA matches it firmly. Not every row has a clone size; where given, it reads once, few, many or a size class.

TRBV12-5	.	TRBJ2-5	few	CASGTEGAGETQYF	TGTGCTAGTGGGACGGAAGGGGCCGGGGAGACCCAGTACTTC
TRBV4-3	.	TRBJ1-2	.	CASSHKRGSYGYTF	TGCGCCAGCAGTCACAAGAGGGGGTCCTATGGCTACACCTTC
TRBV2	TRBD2	TRBJ2-2	.	CASSEARVAGDPGELFF	TGTGCCAGCAGTGAAGCGCGGGTAGCGGGAGACCCCGGGGAGCTGTTTTTT
TRBV28	.	TRBJ2-7	.	CASSLSYSGRGNEQYF	TGTGCCAGCAGTTTATCATATTCGGGCAGGGGTAACGAGCAGTACTTC
TRBV30	.	TRBJ1-5	.	CAWSLKGGLQPQHF	TGTGCCTGGAGCCTCAAGGGCGGGTTACAGCCCCAGCATTTT
TRBV2	.	TRBJ2-3	medium-sized	CASSPGTSSTDTQYF	TGTGCCAGCAGCCCCGGGACATCTAGCACAGATACGCAGTATTTT
TRBV18	TRBD1	TRBJ1-1	.	CASSPRDSTNTEAFF	TGTGCCAGCTCACCCCGGGACAGTACTAACACTGAAGCTTTCTTT
TRBV29-1	TRBD1	TRBJ2-1	.	CSVGTVANEQFF	TGCAGCGTGGGGACAGTAGCTAATGAGCAGTTCTTC
TRBV5-1	.	TRBJ1-6	few	CASRTAGEINSPLHF	TGCGCCAGCAGGACAGCAGGGGAGATCAACTCACCCCTCCACTTT
TRBV5-4	.	TRBJ2-5	.	CASSLMLTSGQETQYF	TGTGCCAGCAGCTTGATGTTAACAAGCGGACAAGAGACCCAGTACTTC
TRBV5-4	.	TRBJ1-2	.	CASSLEGDGYTF	TGTGCCAGCAGCTTGGAAGGGGATGGCTACACCTTC
TRBV7-2	.	TRBJ1-2	.	CASSSVYGYTF	TGTGCCAGCAGCTCCGTTTATGGCTACACCTTC
TRBV4-3	.	TRBJ2-3	.	CASSLPGADTQYF	TGCGCCAGCAGCCTCCCGGGGGCAGATACGCAGTATTTT
TRBV25-1	.	TRBJ1-5	.	CASSVPMYRAGQPQHF	TGTGCCAGCAGTGTGCCTATGTACAGGGCCGGTCAGCCCCAGCATTTT
TRBV5-4	.	TRBJ1-5	.	CASRIPDRYSNQPQHF	TGTGCCAGCAGGATTCCTGACAGGTATAGCAATCAGCCCCAGCATTTT
TRBV3-1/TRBV3-2	.	TRBJ2-7	medium-sized	CASRHGLDEQYF	TGTGCCAGCAGGCACGGTTTGGACGAGCAGTACTTC
TRBV3-1/TRBV3-2	TRBD1	TRBJ1-4	.	CASSYRGSREKLFF	TGTGCCAGCAGCTACAGGGGGTCAAGGGAAAAACTGTTTTTT
TRBV6-5	.	TRBJ1-5	.	CASIQSTNQPQHF	TGTGCCAGCATACAATCCACGAATCAGCCCCAGCATTTT
TRBV4-1	TRBD2	TRBJ2-1	few	CASSQEERGSYNEQFF	TGCGCCAGCAGCCAAGAGGAGCGGGGCTCCTACAATGAGCAGTTCTTC